This T cell receptor beta chain was sequenced during a study of blood T cell repertoires in COVID-19. Across the whole study: Specimens from acute and convalescent COVID-19 originated in the United States, Italy and Spain. Sources were T cells, B-cell-depleted T cells, or PBMCs; the material itself was cDNA or gDNA.

Germline V CDR1 and CDR2: MNHNS, SASEGT. Trimming removed 2 bases at V and 2 bases at J, with 12 bases between. This CDR3 is 15 amino acids long. Authors' analysis steps: Reference gene primers were amplified, and this amplification served to estimate nucleated cell counts. Sequencing was performed with immunoSEQ multiplex PCR; in TCRdb, only in-frame clones are kept and a portion is missing. V, J and clone size were drawn from that table, and D and trimming were deduced from the DNA. Here the sample spans around 120,000 clones, roughly 85% being singletons. This TCR was recovered from a human donor in a cohort sampled during active COVID-19. Sequenced: peripheral blood. This sequence joins TRBV6-1 and TRBJ1-2, with unresolved D. CDR3 coding DNA: TGTGCCAGCAGTGAACCCCACGCGGGGAACTATGGCTACACCTTC. This sequence encodes CASSEPHAGNYGYTF.